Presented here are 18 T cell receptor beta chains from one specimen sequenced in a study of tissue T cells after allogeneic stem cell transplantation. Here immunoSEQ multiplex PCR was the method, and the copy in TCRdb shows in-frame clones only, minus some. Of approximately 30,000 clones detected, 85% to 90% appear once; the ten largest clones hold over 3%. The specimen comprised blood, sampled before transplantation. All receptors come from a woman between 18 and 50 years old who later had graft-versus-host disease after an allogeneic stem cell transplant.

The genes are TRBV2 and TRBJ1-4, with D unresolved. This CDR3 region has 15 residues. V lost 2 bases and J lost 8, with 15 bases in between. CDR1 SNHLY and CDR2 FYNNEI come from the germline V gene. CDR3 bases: TGTGCCAGCAGTGAATTGGTAGGGCCCTCGGAAAAACTGTTTTTT. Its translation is CASSELVGPSEKLFF.

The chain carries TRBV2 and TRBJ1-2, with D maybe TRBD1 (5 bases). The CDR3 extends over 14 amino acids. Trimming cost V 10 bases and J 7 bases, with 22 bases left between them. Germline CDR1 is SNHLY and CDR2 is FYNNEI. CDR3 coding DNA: TGTGCCACCCAGTCCTATCAGGGTACGGGTGGCTACACCTTC. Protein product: CATQSYQGTGGYTF.

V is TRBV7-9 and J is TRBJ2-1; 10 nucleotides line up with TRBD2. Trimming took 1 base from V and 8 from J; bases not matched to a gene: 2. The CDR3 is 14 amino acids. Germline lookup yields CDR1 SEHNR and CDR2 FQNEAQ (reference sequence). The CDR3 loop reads CASSLGLAGDEQFF. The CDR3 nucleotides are TGTGCCAGCAGCTTAGGGCTAGCGGGAGATGAGCAGTTCTTC. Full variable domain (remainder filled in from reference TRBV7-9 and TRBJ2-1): DTGVSQNPRHKITKRGQNVTFRCDPISEHNRLYWYRQTLGQGPEFLTYFQNEAQLEKSRLLSDRFSAERPKGSFSTLEIQRTEQGDSAMYLCASSLGLAGDEQFFGPGTRLTVL.

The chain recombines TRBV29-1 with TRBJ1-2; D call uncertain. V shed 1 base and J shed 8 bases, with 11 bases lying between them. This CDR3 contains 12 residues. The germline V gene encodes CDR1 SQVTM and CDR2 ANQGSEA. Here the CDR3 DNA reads TGCAGCGTTGAAGGCAGATCGCCCGGCTACACCTTC. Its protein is CSVEGRSPGYTF.

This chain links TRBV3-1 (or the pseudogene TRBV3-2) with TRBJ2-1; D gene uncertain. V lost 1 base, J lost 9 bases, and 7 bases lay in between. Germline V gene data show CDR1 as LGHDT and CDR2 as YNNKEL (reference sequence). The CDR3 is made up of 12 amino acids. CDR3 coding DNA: TGTGCCAGCAGCCAAGTAGTACGTGAGCAGTTCTTC. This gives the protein CASSQVVREQFF.

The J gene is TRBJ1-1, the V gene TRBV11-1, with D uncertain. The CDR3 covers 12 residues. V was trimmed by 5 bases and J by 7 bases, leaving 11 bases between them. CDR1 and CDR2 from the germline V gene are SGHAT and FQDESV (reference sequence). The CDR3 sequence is CASSPFSGEAFF. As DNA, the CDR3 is TGTGCCAGCAGCCCGTTTAGTGGTGAAGCTTTCTTT.

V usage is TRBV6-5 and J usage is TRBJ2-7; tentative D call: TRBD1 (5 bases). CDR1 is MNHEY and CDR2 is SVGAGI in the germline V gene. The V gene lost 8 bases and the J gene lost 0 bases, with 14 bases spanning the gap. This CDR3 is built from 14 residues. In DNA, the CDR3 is TGTGCCAGCGGGGCTCGAGCGCTCTCCTACGAGCAGTACTTC. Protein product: CASGARALSYEQYF.

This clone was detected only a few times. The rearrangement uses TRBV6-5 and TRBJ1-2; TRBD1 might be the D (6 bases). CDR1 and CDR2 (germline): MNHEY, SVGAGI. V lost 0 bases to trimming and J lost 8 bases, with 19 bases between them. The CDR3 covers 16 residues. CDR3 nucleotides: TGTGCCAGCAGTTACTCGGGGGGTGCAGGGGCTTACGGCTACACCTTC. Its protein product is CASSYSGGAGAYGYTF.

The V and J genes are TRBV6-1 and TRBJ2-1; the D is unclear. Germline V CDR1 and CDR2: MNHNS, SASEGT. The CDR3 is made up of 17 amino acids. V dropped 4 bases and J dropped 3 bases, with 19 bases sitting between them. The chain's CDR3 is CASSGAEPQTFYNEQFF. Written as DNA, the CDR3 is TGTGCCAGCAGTGGCGCCGAGCCCCAGACCTTCTACAATGAGCAGTTCTTC.

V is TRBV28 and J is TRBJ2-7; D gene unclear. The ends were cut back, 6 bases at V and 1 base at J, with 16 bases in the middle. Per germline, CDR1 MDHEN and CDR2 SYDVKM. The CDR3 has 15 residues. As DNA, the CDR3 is TGTGCCAGCAGGGAAGACCCCAACGCTTCCTACGAGCAGTACTTC. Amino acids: CASREDPNASYEQYF.

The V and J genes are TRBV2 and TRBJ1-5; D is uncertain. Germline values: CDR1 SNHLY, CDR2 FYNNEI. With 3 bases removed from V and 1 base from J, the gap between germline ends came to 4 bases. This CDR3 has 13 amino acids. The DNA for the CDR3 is TGTGCCAGCAGTGACGGCAGCAATCAGCCCCAGCATTTT. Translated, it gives CASSDGSNQPQHF.

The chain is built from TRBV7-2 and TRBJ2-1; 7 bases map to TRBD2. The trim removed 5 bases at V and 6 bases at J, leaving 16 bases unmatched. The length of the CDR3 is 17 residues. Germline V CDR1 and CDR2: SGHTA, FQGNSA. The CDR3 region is CASSPIPTSPDPNEQFF. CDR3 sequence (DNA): TGTGCCAGCAGCCCCATTCCGACTAGCCCCGACCCCAATGAGCAGTTCTTC.

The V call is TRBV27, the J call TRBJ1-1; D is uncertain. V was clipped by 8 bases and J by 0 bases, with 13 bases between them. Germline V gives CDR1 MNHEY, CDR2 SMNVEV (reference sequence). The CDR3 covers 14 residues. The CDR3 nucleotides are TGTGCCAGCGGCGAGGGAAACCTGAACACTGAAGCTTTCTTT. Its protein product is CASGEGNLNTEAFF.

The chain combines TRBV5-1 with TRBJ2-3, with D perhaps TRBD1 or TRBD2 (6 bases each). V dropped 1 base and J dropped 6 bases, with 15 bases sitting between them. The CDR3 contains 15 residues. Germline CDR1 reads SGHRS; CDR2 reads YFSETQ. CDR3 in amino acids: CASSLSGIGGDTQYF. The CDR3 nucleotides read TGCGCCAGCAGCTTGTCAGGGATAGGGGGGGATACGCAGTATTTT.

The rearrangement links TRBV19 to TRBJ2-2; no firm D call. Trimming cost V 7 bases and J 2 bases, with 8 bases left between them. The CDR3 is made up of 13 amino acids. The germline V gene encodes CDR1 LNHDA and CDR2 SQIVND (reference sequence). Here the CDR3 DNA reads TGTGCCAGTATGTGGAAAAACACCGGGGAGCTGTTTTTT. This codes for CASMWKNTGELFF. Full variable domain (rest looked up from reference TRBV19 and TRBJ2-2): DGGITQSPKYLFRKEGQNVTLSCEQNLNHDAMYWYRQDPGQGLRLIYYSQIVNDFQKGDIAEGYSVSREKKESFPLTVTSAQKNPTAFYLCASMWKNTGELFFGEGSRLTVL.

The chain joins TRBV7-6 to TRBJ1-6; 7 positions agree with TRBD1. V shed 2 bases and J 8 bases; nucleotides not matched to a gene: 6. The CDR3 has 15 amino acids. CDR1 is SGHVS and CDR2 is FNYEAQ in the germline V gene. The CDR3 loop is CASSLMRDRDSPLHF. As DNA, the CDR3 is TGTGCCAGCAGCTTAATGCGTGACAGGGATTCACCCCTCCACTTT.

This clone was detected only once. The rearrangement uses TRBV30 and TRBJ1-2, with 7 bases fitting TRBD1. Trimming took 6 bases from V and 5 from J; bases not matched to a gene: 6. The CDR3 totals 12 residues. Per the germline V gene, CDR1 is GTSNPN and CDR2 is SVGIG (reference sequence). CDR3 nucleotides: TGTGCCTGCGTTCCGGGACAGTATGGCTACACCTTC. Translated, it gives CACVPGQYGYTF.

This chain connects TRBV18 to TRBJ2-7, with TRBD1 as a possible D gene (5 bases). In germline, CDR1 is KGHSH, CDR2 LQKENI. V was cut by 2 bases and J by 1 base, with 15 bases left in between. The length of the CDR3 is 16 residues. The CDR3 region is CASSPAGFEGSYEQYF. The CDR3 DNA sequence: TGTGCCAGCTCACCAGCAGGGTTCGAAGGGTCCTACGAGCAGTACTTC.